This entry is about one T cell receptor (beta chain). No antigen is known for it. This record comes from a study of T cell responses to AZD1222 COVID-19 vaccine. Sequencing used immunoSEQ multiplex PCR; TCRdb keeps in-frame clones, though not all of them. The sample yields 57,000 or so clones, 81% seen once. The CDR3 loop spans 15 amino acids. After removal of 2 bases from V and 2 bases from J, the junction contained 5 bases not matched to a gene. CDR1 is MDHEN and CDR2 is SYDVKM in the germline V gene. Overall study findings and caveats: Females made up more of the donors, who were largely white British, and clonal diversity may have come out too low.

Second doses were pooled across both intervals (about 4 or about 12 weeks). This sequence originates from an adult who received the AZD1222 COVID-19 vaccine. V is TRBV28 and J is TRBJ2-7; 8 positions match TRBD1. The sample consisted of peripheral blood, taken 28 days after the second AZD1222 dose. The CDR3 DNA reads as TGTGCCAGCAGTTTACACCAGACAGGGGCCTACGAGCAGTACTTC. It codes for CASSLHQTGAYEQYF.